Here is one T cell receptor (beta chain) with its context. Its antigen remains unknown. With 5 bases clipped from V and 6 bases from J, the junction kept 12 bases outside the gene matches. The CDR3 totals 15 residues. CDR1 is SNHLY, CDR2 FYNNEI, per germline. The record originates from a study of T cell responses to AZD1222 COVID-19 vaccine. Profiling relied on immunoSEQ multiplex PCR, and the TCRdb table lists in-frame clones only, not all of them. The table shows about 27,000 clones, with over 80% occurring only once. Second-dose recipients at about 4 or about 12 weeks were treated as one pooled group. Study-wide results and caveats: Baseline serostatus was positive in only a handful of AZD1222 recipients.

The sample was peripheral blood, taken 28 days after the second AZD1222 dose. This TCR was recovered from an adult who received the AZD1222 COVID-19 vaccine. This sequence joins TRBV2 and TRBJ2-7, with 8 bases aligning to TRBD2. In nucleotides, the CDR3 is TGTGCCAGCAGTTCGGCCTTAGCGGGATCCCTCGAGCAGTACTTC. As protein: CASSSALAGSLEQYF.